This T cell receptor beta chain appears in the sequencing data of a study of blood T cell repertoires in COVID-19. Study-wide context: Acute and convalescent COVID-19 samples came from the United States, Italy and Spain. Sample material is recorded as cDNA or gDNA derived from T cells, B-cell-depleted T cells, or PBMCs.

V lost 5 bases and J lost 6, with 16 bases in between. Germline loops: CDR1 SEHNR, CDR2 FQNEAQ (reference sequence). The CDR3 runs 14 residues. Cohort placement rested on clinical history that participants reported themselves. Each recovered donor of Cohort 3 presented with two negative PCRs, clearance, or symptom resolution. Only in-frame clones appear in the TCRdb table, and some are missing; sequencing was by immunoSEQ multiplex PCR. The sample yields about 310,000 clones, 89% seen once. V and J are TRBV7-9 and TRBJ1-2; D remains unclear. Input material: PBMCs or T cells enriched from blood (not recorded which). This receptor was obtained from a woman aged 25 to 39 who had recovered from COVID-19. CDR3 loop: CASSRSSRENGYTF. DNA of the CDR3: TGTGCCAGCAGCCGTTCGTCACGGGAGAATGGCTACACCTTC. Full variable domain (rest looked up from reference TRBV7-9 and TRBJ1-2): DTGVSQNPRHKITKRGQNVTFRCDPISEHNRLYWYRQTLGQGPEFLTYFQNEAQLEKSRLLSDRFSAERPKGSFSTLEIQRTEQGDSAMYLCASSRSSRENGYTFGSGTRLTVV.